This TCR beta chain appears in the sequencing data of a study of cytomegalovirus exposure and HLA in healthy donors. The CDR3 extends over 13 amino acids. The V gene lost 1 base and the J gene lost 4 bases, with 5 bases spanning the gap. Germline lookup yields CDR1 SGHRS and CDR2 YFSETQ. 13 Jbeta primers and 60 Vbeta primers were used for the PCR. Libraries were prepared by immunoSEQ multiplex PCR; TCRdb keeps only in-frame clonotypes and omits some of them. The table lists under 150,000 clones, about three quarters of them singletons, with less than 2% in the top ten. This chain links TRBV5-1 with TRBJ2-2; D is undetermined. The specimen was PBMCs. This sequence was found in a woman in her twenties or thirties in good health and CMV-seronegative. CDR3 in amino acids: CASSLKATGELFF. CDR3 in DNA: TGCGCCAGCAGCTTGAAAGCCACCGGGGAGCTGTTTTTT. Full variable domain (missing parts from reference TRBV5-1 and TRBJ2-2): KAGVTQTPRYLIKTRGQQVTLSCSPISGHRSVSWYQQTPGQGLQFLFEYFSETQRNKGNFPGRFSGRQFSNSRSEMNVSTLELGDSALYLCASSLKATGELFFGEGSRLTVL.